This T cell receptor (beta chain) was captured in a study of long-term antiretroviral therapy in people with HIV (dated by TCRdb to between 2021 and 2024). In terms of the full investigation: Collection of the earliest samples took place about a decade ahead of the 2015 WHO recommendation for immediate ART, at a time when ART was typically delayed until CD4 counts fell. Of the 25 to 30 participants with HIV, more than 10 were female. From 25 to 30 adults with confirmed HIV infection, the cohort provided under 200 cryopreserved PBMC samples, gathered serially across a mean of around six years (range 1-12). This retrospective serial study examined whether starting ART and sustained HIV suppression were associated with changes in the composition and diversity of the TRB repertoire in peripheral blood. No cross-contamination during QIAcube processing turned up in test extractions that ran a monoclonal T-cell line alongside 25 to 35 polyclonal samples.

Notes on this clone: No antigen is known for it. The sample holds no much larger clone one base away, and base qualities are not on file.

The immunoSEQ hsTCRB v3.0 assay was used at survey level resolution for TRB variable region sequencing. A depth of about 35,000-50,000 T-cell genomes per sample was targeted for TRB sequencing. TRB libraries were pooled and sequenced on an Illumina MiSeq using a v3 150-cycle kit. Turning to the authors' computational methods: Repertoire analysis ran in R within a reproducible Nextflow workflow covering QC, data transformation and analysis. LymphoSeq2, an R package for AIRR-Seq data exploration, was used to implement custom analyses. A handful of samples that produced fewer than 5000 total TRB sequences were removed, so under 200 HIV repertoires were analyzed. Among the 200 or so HIV repertoires that were kept, around 60 were collected before ART initiation and 120 to 140 were collected after ART initiation. Each repertoire was downsampled to 5000 TRB nucleotide sequences, and summary statistics were averaged across 100 downsampling iterations. The analysis kept only TRB sequences whose CDR3 regions were at least seven amino acids long. Two measures captured diversity: a Shannon entropy-derived clonality score and the Gini coefficient. In the repertoire networks, any two of the top 5000 CDR3 amino acid sequences were connected whenever the two sequences differed by an edit distance of one. GLIPH2 predicted antigen specificity groups and MHC restriction for TRB CDR3 amino acid sequences. To flag known associations with CMV, EBV, HIV or tissue antigens, CDR3 amino acid sequences were compared against VDJdb and McPAS-TCR. Pre-ART, post-ART and control groups were compared with Wilcoxon signed-rank tests and Holm-Bonferroni correction. Sourced from immuneACCESS, this table was stored by TCRdb with only in-frame sequences that have V and J called. A share of the clones is absent; for the studies checked, an unresolved V gene accounts for under half, and the remainder has no known explanation. V, J and clone size reflect that table, while D and trimming were determined from the DNA. The sample includes more than 15,000 clones, with around 94% observed a single time. The ten largest account for around 4.6% of the sample.

Between the V and J ends, shortened by 0 bases and 2 bases respectively, the junction contains 26 bases. The germline V gene yields LGHNA for CDR1 and YNFKEQ for CDR2. From the cysteine through the phenylalanine, the CDR3 covers 21 amino acids. Only the CDR3 DNA stays, 63 bases, in frame from base 1. Participants were included only if at least one PBMC sample before ART initiation and at least two post-ART samples were available. Every participant with HIV received treatment in the United States of America. Before DNA extraction, cryopreserved samples of about 0.9-10 million PBMC were thawed and then washed. At the time of the earliest PBMC sample, participants with HIV were aged between roughly 20 and 54 years. PBMC samples were contributed by each participant from 1-4 timepoints before ART initiation and 2-8 timepoints after ART initiation, with a median of 7 samples. Serial HIV viral load, CD4+ T-cell count, ART history and demographic data were obtained for every participant. Genomic DNA was extracted from unsorted PBMC with a Qiagen kit on a QIAcube, processed in batches of 12 samples.

The study at large found these results: Since PBMC availability was limited, sequencing covered only the TCR beta chain, with no alpha chain pairing. CDR3 length ranges in HIV repertoires were narrower than in controls, and network structure suggested an antigen-experienced repertoire with only a slight naive shift after ART. Expanded TRB clones identified before ART initiation dominated the repertoire at all time points, although this dominance fluctuated and declined in many PLHIV after ART. Because cell numbers in pre-ART samples were limited, unsorted PBMC were profiled instead of sorted CD4+ and CD8+ T cells. The samples were dated from about 2003 to 2017, and the ART regimens that were used may be less effective than current ART regimens. A significant increase in TRB diversity was found to be associated with ART initiation, although TRB diversity was observed to remain significantly below that of transplant donor controls even after long-term ART. No data were available on ART adherence, viral resistance or therapy changes, limiting inferences about post-ART repertoire changes.

The receptor comes from a woman in her fifties or sixties with HIV. The chain is encoded by TRBV4-2 joined to TRBJ1-3; no D gene call is confident. This sample comprised unsorted PBMCs, obtained about 6 years after starting antiretroviral therapy. The nucleotide sequence reads as follows: TGTGCCAGCAGCCAAGAAGGTTTGGAGGAGGTTTCATTTTGGACTGGAAACACCATATATTTT. Translated, this is CASSQEGLEEVSFWTGNTIYF.